Each of the 32 T cell receptor beta chains below was sequenced from the same sample in a study of post-analysis software for immune sequencing data. Whole-study findings and limits: Patients used about 5 TRBV segments, including TRBV5-6, TRBV5-1 and TRBV20-1, more often than controls.

Every TCR beta cDNA library bore unique molecular identifiers. TCRdb passed the PCR reads through MiXCR, listing each CDR3 protein once. The sample has roughly 800,000 distinct CDR3 sequences, under 60% seen once. Their antigens are not known. Sequenced: blood. The receptors stem from a girl between 10 and 17 years old with multiple sclerosis.

The chain combines TRBV10-2 with TRBJ2-5, with 11 positions matching TRBD2. Unmatched junction bases numbered 7, after V lost 5 bases and J lost 5 bases. Germline CDR1 WSHSY, CDR2 SAAADI. This CDR3 contains 15 residues. The DNA of the CDR3 is TGCGCCAGCAGTATACTAGCGGGAGAGGGGGAGACCCAGTACTTC. Amino acid sequence: CASSILAGEGETQYF.

The rearrangement links TRBV12-3 or TRBV12-4 to TRBJ2-4; 10 bases are a match to TRBD2. The J call is uncertain, as TRBJ2-7 better fits the DNA end. The length of the CDR3 is 17 residues. The CDR3 DNA sequence: TGTGCCAGCAGTTTTGGCTTAGCGGGAGGATCTGGTTACGAGCAGTACTTC. The encoded protein is CASSFGLAGGSGYEQYF.

This clonotype was detected a few times. The chain has TRBV7-4 and TRBJ1-5; no reliable D call. The V end was cut by 2 bases, the J end by 9 bases, with 2 bases between. The CDR3 contains 10 residues. Germline V gene data show CDR1 as SGHVT and CDR2 as SQSDAQ. The CDR3 sequence is CASSLLPQHF. CDR3 bases: TGTGCCAGCAGCTTATTGCCCCAGCATTTT.

This chain uses TRBV12-3 or TRBV12-4 with TRBJ2-1, with a possible D match to TRBD1 (5 bases). Trimming stripped 3 bases from V and 13 bases from J, with 16 bases between. The length of the CDR3 is 13 residues. The CDR3 DNA is TGTGCCAGCAGTTTTGCTGGACAAGAGACCCAGTTCTTC. It codes for CASSFAGQETQFF.

Details on this clonotype: Germline is not matched at one junction end, which may reflect a read error. This chain uses TRBV6-6 with TRBJ2-4; the D gene is possibly TRBD1 (6 bases). In germline, CDR1 is MNHNY, CDR2 SVGAGI (reference sequence). CDR3 length: 15 residues. Here the CDR3 DNA reads TGTGTCAGCAGTTCAATTGGGGGCGATTCAAACATTCGGTACTTC. It specifies CVSSSIGGDSNIRYF.

The table lists this clonotype with a few counts. CDR3 in DNA: TGCGCCAGCAGCCCAACCTCTAGCGATGGGGAGACCCAGTACTTC. This sequence encodes CASSPTSSDGETQYF. The chain couples TRBV4-1 to TRBJ2-5, with a weak D call TRBD2 (6 bases). The V end lost 4 bases, the J end lost 5 bases, and 17 bases lay between the germline ends. CDR3 size: 15 residues. Germline CDR1 MGHRA, CDR2 YSYEKL.

This chain uses TRBV27 with TRBJ2-7, with 8 bases matching TRBD2. The CDR3 consists of 15 residues. The germline V gene has CDR1 MNHEY and CDR2 SMNVEV (reference sequence). J was trimmed by 0 bases and V by 2 bases; bases with no gene match: 3. CDR3 bases: TGTGCCAGCAGTTTAACGGGAGGGGACTCCTACGAGCAGTACTTC. Residues: CASSLTGGDSYEQYF.

The CDR3 coding sequence is TGTGCCATCAGTGAGGGGACGGAGGATAACATTCAGTACTTC. It translates to CAISEGTEDNIQYF. The chain recombines TRBV10-3 with TRBJ2-4; D tentatively fits TRBD1 or TRBD2 (5 bases each). The CDR3 runs 14 residues. Germline CDR1 is ENHRY and CDR2 is SYGVKD. The V and J ends lost 2 bases and 7 bases respectively, with 12 bases between them.

The chain recombines TRBV20-1 with TRBJ2-1; D uncertain. Germline-derived CDR1 and CDR2 are DFQATT and SNEGSKA (reference sequence). This CDR3 comprises 14 residues. The ends were cut back, 0 bases at V and 4 bases at J, with 10 bases in the middle. CDR3 in DNA: TGCAGTGCTAGAGATCGGGCTAGGTACAATGAGCAGTTCTTC. Translation gives CSARDRARYNEQFF.

This clonotype was seen only a few times. The chain is built from TRBV4-1 and TRBJ2-5, with 10 positions matching TRBD1. V trimming: 1 base; J trimming: 3 bases; junction bases outside the gene matches: 5. The CDR3 has 16 residues. The V gene's germline CDR1 is MGHRA and CDR2 YSYEKL. The CDR3 DNA sequence: TGCGCCAGCAGCCAAGGGGACAGGGGATTTGAAGAGACCCAGTACTTC. It translates to CASSQGDRGFEETQYF.

This clonotype has only a few counts. CDR3 DNA sequence: TGCAGTGCCATTAGACAGGGGGGTGGCTACACCTTC. It codes for CSAIRQGGGYTF. V usage is TRBV20-1 and J usage is TRBJ1-2, with 9 bases that match TRBD1. The CDR3 covers 12 residues. Germline lookup yields CDR1 DFQATT and CDR2 SNEGSKA (reference sequence). After removal of 6 bases from V and 7 bases from J, the junction contained 6 bases not matched to a gene.

A few counts support this clonotype. This rearrangement joins TRBV29-1 to TRBJ2-7; no reliable D call. Germline CDR1 is SQVTM and CDR2 is ANQGSEA. V was pared by 3 bases and J by 0 bases, with 6 bases between. There are 12 residues in the CDR3. The DNA for the CDR3 is TGCAGCGTTGAGCACGACTCCTACGAGCAGTACTTC. Translation gives CSVEHDSYEQYF.

The sample holds a few counts of this clonotype. V is TRBV29-1 and J is TRBJ2-1; 11 nucleotides agree with TRBD2. The CDR3 consists of 13 residues. CDR1 SQVTM and CDR2 ANQGSEA come from the germline V gene. Losses at the gene ends were 1 base for V and 7 bases for J; bases not matched to a gene: 0. The DNA of the CDR3 is TGCAGCGTTGAAGTAGCGGGAGGGAATGAGCAGTTCTTC. As protein: CSVEVAGGNEQFF.

The chain employs TRBV19 and TRBJ2-7; no definite D call. V lost 5 bases to trimming and J lost 4 bases, with 12 bases between them. This CDR3 contains 13 residues. Per germline, CDR1 LNHDA and CDR2 SQIVND (reference sequence). This chain's CDR3 is CASSPSDRYEQYF. The CDR3 DNA reads TGTGCCAGTAGTCCCAGCGATAGATACGAGCAGTACTTC.

The gene calls are TRBV6-2 or TRBV6-3 and TRBJ2-1; the D is unclear. Looked up from germline, CDR1 is MNHEY and CDR2 is SVGEGT. Trimming left V 0 bases short and J 0 bases short, with 12 bases between. The CDR3 is 17 amino acids. Written as DNA, the CDR3 is TGTGCCAGCAGTTACTCGAAGTCCGGTAGCTCCTACAATGAGCAGTTCTTC. Encoded protein: CASSYSKSGSSYNEQFF.

The chain employs TRBV6-6 and TRBJ1-1, with D perhaps TRBD1 (5 bases). V lost 5 bases, J lost 3 bases, and 13 bases lay in between. Looked up from germline, CDR1 is MNHNY and CDR2 is SVGAGI (reference sequence). The CDR3 consists of 14 residues. The CDR3 DNA is TGTGCCAGCAGTGGGACGGCGGGATACACTGAAGCTTTCTTT. Translating it yields CASSGTAGYTEAFF.

J is TRBJ1-1 and V is TRBV12-3 or TRBV12-4, with D unclear. Trimming cost V 6 bases and J 11 bases, with 13 bases left between them. The CDR3 has 11 amino acids. The CDR3 is CASSPGISAFF. The CDR3 DNA reads as TGTGCCAGCAGCCCGGGAATTTCGGCTTTCTTT.

This clonotype has only a few counts. This chain uses TRBV27 with TRBJ2-1; 12 positions agree with TRBD2. The J segment lost 6 bases and the V segment lost 5 bases, leaving 5 bases of the junction unmatched. This CDR3 is 15 amino acids long. Germline V lookup: CDR1 MNHEY, CDR2 SMNVEV (reference sequence). CDR3 sequence: CASSTLAGGSNEQFF. The CDR3 nucleotides are TGTGCCAGCAGTACTCTAGCGGGAGGGTCCAATGAGCAGTTCTTC.

The chain links TRBV7-2 to TRBJ2-1; a weak D match, TRBD1 (6 bases). The V gene's germline CDR1 is SGHTA and CDR2 FQGNSA. The CDR3 sequence is 17 residues long. V was cut by 1 base and J by 5 bases, with 18 bases left in between. The CDR3 is CASSLGSQDRLNNEQFF. The CDR3 region has the DNA TGTGCCAGCAGCTTAGGATCCCAAGACAGGTTGAACAATGAGCAGTTCTTC.

This clonotype has just a few counts. This sequence joins TRBV12-3 or TRBV12-4 and TRBJ2-7; 10 bases map to TRBD1. This CDR3 spans 14 amino acids. V dropped 5 bases and J dropped 5; count of bases not matched to a gene: 6. Here the CDR3 reads CASSPGTGVNEQYF. In nucleotides, the CDR3 is TGTGCCAGCAGTCCCGGGACAGGGGTTAACGAGCAGTACTTC.

The CDR3 DNA sequence: TGCAGTGCTAGAGATTACCATAGCGGGAGGCCCACAGATACGCAGTATTTT. Protein sequence: CSARDYHSGRPTDTQYF. The rearrangement joins TRBV20-1 to TRBJ2-3; 10 bases fit TRBD2. CDR3 size: 17 residues. Germline CDR1 reads DFQATT; CDR2 reads SNEGSKA (reference sequence). V shed 0 bases, J shed 2 bases, and the junction held 8 bases outside the gene matches.

CDR3 loop: CASSSGQDDYGYTF. CDR3 DNA sequence: TGTGCCAGCAGTTCGGGACAGGACGACTATGGCTACACCTTC. This sequence joins TRBV5-8 and TRBJ1-2, with 8 bases aligning to TRBD1. The CDR3 sequence is 14 residues long. V trimming: 5 bases; J trimming: 3 bases; junction bases outside the gene matches: 6. In germline, CDR1 is SGHTS, CDR2 YDEGEE.

The chain couples TRBV20-1 to TRBJ2-7; D perhaps matches TRBD2 (5 bases). CDR3 length: 15 amino acids. The germline V gene has CDR1 DFQATT and CDR2 SNEGSKA (reference sequence). V lost 3 bases to trimming and J lost 2 bases, with 17 bases between them. This chain's CDR3 is CSARSSPTGTYEQYF. The DNA of the CDR3 is TGCAGTGCTAGGTCCTCCCCGACGGGGACCTACGAGCAGTACTTC.

The gene calls are TRBV7-8 and TRBJ2-1; 9 bases match TRBD2. V shed 0 bases, J shed 9 bases, and the junction held 9 bases outside the gene matches. Per germline, CDR1 SGHVS and CDR2 FQNEAQ. This CDR3 is 16 amino acids long. The CDR3 coding sequence is TGTGCCAGCAGCTTAGCTAGCGGGAGCGTGGGGGGTGAGCAGTTCTTC. This codes for CASSLASGSVGGEQFF.

The J gene is TRBJ1-5, the V gene TRBV28; no clear D. The CDR3 covers 17 residues. Germline V lookup: CDR1 MDHEN, CDR2 SYDVKM. V was cut by 5 bases and J by 2 bases, with 19 bases left in between. CDR3 in amino acids: CASSPPNRWRGNQPQHF. For the CDR3, the DNA is TGTGCCAGCAGTCCACCCAATAGATGGAGAGGCAATCAGCCCCAGCATTTT.

V usage is TRBV7-8 and J usage is TRBJ2-7; 7 bases map to TRBD2. The CDR3 has 16 amino acids. Germline lookup yields CDR1 SGHVS and CDR2 FQNEAQ. V lost 5 bases to trimming and J lost 0 bases; unmatched junction nucleotides: 10. CDR3 amino acids: CASSLGLGATSYEQYF. CDR3 DNA sequence: TGTGCCAGCAGCCTCGGACTAGGCGCCACCTCCTACGAGCAGTACTTC. Full variable domain (outside the CDR3, taken from reference TRBV7-8 and TRBJ2-7): GAGVSQSPRYKVAKRGQDVALRCDPISGHVSLFWYQQALGQGPEFLTYFQNEAQLDKSGLPSDRFFAERPEGSVSTLKIQRTQQEDSAVYLCASSLGLGATSYEQYFGPGTRLTVT.

The rearrangement uses TRBV7-9 and TRBJ2-1; 10 bases fit TRBD2. Per germline, CDR1 SEHNR and CDR2 FQNEAQ (reference sequence). This CDR3 is 13 amino acids long. The V segment lost 6 bases and the J segment 8 bases; nucleotides outside the gene matches: 4. CDR3 residues: CASRILAGHEQFF. The CDR3 nucleotides read TGTGCCAGCAGAATACTAGCGGGGCATGAGCAGTTCTTC.

This clonotype showed up just a few times. The genes are TRBV5-1 and TRBJ2-1; 10 positions match TRBD2. Per germline, CDR1 SGHRS and CDR2 YFSETQ. V lost 5 bases and J lost 12; bases outside the gene matches: 8. This CDR3 comprises 13 residues. Here the CDR3 DNA reads TGCGCCAGCAGTGGGACTAGCGCATCCTCGCAGTTCTTC. Translated, it gives CASSGTSASSQFF.

This clonotype showed up just once. The rearrangement links TRBV7-3 to TRBJ2-5; TRBD1 agrees at 7 bases. CDR1 and CDR2 from the germline V gene are SGHTA and FQGTGA. This CDR3 is built from 15 residues. The V gene end was trimmed by 8 bases and the J gene end by 5 bases; junction bases not matched to a gene: 14. In nucleotides, the CDR3 is TGTGCCAGCGGACCGACGACAGGGCCTTGGGAGACCCAGTACTTC. Protein product: CASGPTTGPWETQYF. The full variable domain, completed using reference TRBV7-3 and TRBJ2-5, is GAGVSQTPSNKVTEKGKYVELRCDPISGHTALYWYRQSLGQGPEFLIYFQGTGAADDSGLPNDRFFAVRPEGSVSTLKIQRTERGDSAVYLCASGPTTGPWETQYFGPGTRLLVL.

Here the CDR3 DNA reads TGTGCCAGCAGCCCCGGGGGGGTTCCCTCCTACGAGCAGTACTTC. This sequence encodes CASSPGGVPSYEQYF. The chain uses TRBV7-2 and TRBJ2-7; 8 nucleotides align to TRBD2. The CDR3 runs 15 residues. Trimming at V came to 5 bases and at J to 0 bases, leaving 6 bases not matched to a gene. Germline CDR1 and CDR2: SGHTA and FQGNSA.

This chain uses TRBV5-1 with TRBJ1-1, with no clear D. The germline gives CDR1 SGHRS, CDR2 YFSETQ. The germline V and J ends were trimmed by 5 bases and 4 bases, with 18 bases remaining between them. CDR3 length: 15 amino acids. CDR3 DNA sequence: TGCGCCAGCAGGATCCCCGGAGCGTTGGGCACTGAAGCTTTCTTT. Protein sequence: CASRIPGALGTEAFF.

The rearrangement links TRBV24-1 to TRBJ1-2; perhaps TRBD1 as D (5 bases). CDR3 length: 14 residues. V was trimmed by 10 bases and J by 0 bases, leaving 14 bases between them. CDR1 is KGHDR, CDR2 SFDVKD, per germline. Here the CDR3 DNA reads TGTGCCACTAGCCGGGACGGAGCTAACTATGGCTACACCTTC. This sequence encodes CATSRDGANYGYTF.